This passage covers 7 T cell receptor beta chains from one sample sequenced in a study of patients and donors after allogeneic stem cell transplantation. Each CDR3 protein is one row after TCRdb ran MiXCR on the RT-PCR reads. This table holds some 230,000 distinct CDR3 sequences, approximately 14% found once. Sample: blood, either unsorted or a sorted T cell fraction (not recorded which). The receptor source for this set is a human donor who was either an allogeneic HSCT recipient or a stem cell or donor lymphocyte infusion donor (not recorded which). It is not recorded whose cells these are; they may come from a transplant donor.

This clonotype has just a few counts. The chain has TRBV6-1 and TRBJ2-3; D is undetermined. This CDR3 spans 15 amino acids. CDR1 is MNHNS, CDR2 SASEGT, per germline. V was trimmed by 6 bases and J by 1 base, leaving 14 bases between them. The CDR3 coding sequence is TGTGCCAGCAGGTCCGACCCGAGAGGCACAGATACGCAGTATTTT. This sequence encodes CASRSDPRGTDTQYF.

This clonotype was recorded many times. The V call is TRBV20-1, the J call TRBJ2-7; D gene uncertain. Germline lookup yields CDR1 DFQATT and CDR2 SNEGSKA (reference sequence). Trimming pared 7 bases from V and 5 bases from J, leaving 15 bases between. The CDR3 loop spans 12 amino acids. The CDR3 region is CSGTPSRDEQYF. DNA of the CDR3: TGCAGTGGGACCCCGTCGAGAGACGAGCAGTACTTC.

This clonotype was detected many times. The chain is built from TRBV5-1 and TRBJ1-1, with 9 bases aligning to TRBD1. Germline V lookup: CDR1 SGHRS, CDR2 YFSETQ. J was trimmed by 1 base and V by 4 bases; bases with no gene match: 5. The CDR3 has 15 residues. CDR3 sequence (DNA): TGCGCCAGCAGCCCTACGGGACAGGGGAACACTGAAGCTTTCTTT. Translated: CASSPTGQGNTEAFF.

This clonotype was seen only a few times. CDR3 in amino acids: CASSQDHRGQEQFF. The CDR3 region has the DNA TGTGCCAGCAGCCAAGATCACAGGGGTCAGGAGCAGTTCTTC. The chain carries TRBV3-1 and TRBJ2-1, with 7 positions matching TRBD1. V was pared by 0 bases and J by 10 bases, with 6 bases of the junction left unmatched. The V gene's germline CDR1 is LGHDT and CDR2 YNNKEL (reference sequence). The CDR3 has 14 residues.

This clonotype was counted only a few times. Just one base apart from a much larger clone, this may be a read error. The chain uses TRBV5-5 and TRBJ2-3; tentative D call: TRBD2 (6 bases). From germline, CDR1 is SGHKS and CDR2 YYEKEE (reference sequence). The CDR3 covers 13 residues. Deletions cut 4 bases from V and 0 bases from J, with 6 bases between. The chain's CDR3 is CASSGTSTDTQYF. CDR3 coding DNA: TGTGCCAGCAGCGGGACTAGCACAGATACGCAGTATTTT.

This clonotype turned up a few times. CDR3 nucleotide sequence: TGCAGTGCGCTTCGCGGGAGGGCCATGGACAATGAGCAGTTCTTC. Translated, it gives CSALRGRAMDNEQFF. V and J are TRBV20-1 and TRBJ2-1; 9 bases agree with TRBD2. CDR1 and CDR2 from the germline V gene are DFQATT and SNEGSKA (reference sequence). After removal of 6 bases from V and 5 bases from J, the junction contained 11 bases not matched to a gene. The CDR3 runs to 15 residues.

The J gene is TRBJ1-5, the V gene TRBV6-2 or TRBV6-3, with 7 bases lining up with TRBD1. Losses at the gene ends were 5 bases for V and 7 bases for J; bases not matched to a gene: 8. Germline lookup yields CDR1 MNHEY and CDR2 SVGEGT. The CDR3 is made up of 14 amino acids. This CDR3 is CASSPLTGIQPQHF. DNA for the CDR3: TGTGCCAGCAGTCCTTTGACAGGGATCCAGCCCCAGCATTTT.